The 20 T cell receptor beta chains below come from one sample, sequenced in a study of PD-1 blockade in classical Hodgkin lymphoma. Patients all relapsed after autologous stem cell transplantation, and there was variation in brentuximab vedotin exposure. Using immunoSEQ multiplex PCR, the repertoire was profiled, and TCRdb retains in-frame clones only, with some absent. Here the sample spans about 6,500 clones, 60% to 80% being singletons. This material consisted of peripheral blood mononuclear cells (PBMCs), taken at baseline. These receptors all come from a human donor with classical Hodgkin lymphoma.

V is TRBV11-1 and J is TRBJ2-5; 7 nucleotides align to TRBD2. Trimming took 1 base from V and 5 from J; bases not matched to a gene: 13. CDR3 size: 17 residues. In germline, CDR1 is SGHAT, CDR2 FQDESV (reference sequence). The CDR3 spells CASSLVTGGSKRETQYF. The CDR3 DNA follows: TGTGCCAGCAGCTTAGTGACCGGCGGGAGTAAGAGGGAGACCCAGTACTTC.

The chain has TRBV19 and TRBJ1-2; 9 bases match TRBD1. The CDR3 loop spans 13 amino acids. Germline CDR1 LNHDA, CDR2 SQIVND (reference sequence). V lost 9 bases, J lost 4 bases, and 6 bases stayed unmatched. The CDR3 DNA sequence: TGTGCCAGCGGGACAGGGCTAAGCTATGGCTACACCTTC. This translates into CASGTGLSYGYTF.

This chain uses TRBV28 with TRBJ2-7, with 11 bases lining up with TRBD2. CDR3 length equals 15 residues. The germline V gene has CDR1 MDHEN and CDR2 SYDVKM. V was clipped by 6 bases and J by 1 base; unmatched bases: 5. The CDR3 bases are TGTGCCAGCAGCCCCGGGACTAGCGGATCCTACGAGCAGTACTTC. It translates to CASSPGTSGSYEQYF.

The chain uses TRBV6-4 and TRBJ2-3; D possibly corresponds to TRBD2 (6 bases). Trimming cost V 4 bases and J 2 bases, with 10 bases left between them. The germline V gene encodes CDR1 MRHNA and CDR2 SNTAGT. This CDR3 is 14 amino acids long. The CDR3 loop reads CASSVGRDTDTQYF. CDR3 in DNA: TGTGCCAGCAGTGTAGGGCGGGACACAGATACGCAGTATTTT.

J is TRBJ1-6 and V is TRBV2; D not certain. The V gene lost 8 bases and the J gene lost 0 bases, with 8 bases spanning the gap. This CDR3 is built from 14 residues. Germline CDR1 SNHLY, CDR2 FYNNEI. The CDR3 loop reads CASLSSSYNSPLHF. As DNA, the CDR3 is TGTGCCAGCCTGTCCAGCTCCTATAATTCACCCCTCCACTTT.

The V gene is TRBV5-4, the J gene TRBJ2-1; no clear D. From germline, CDR1 is SGHNT and CDR2 YYREEE (reference sequence). The length of the CDR3 is 17 residues. With 4 bases removed from V and 8 bases from J, the gap between germline ends came to 25 bases. In DNA, the CDR3 is TGTGCCAGCAGCGTTGGATCCCCTAGTACACCCTCGGATGAGCAGTTCTTC. Translating it yields CASSVGSPSTPSDEQFF.

This clone was seen once. J is TRBJ1-2 and V is TRBV2, with D tentatively TRBD1 (6 bases). V was shortened by 4 bases and J by 2 bases, with 17 bases between the two germline ends. Germline V CDR1 and CDR2: SNHLY, FYNNEI. The CDR3 loop spans 16 amino acids. The CDR3, as DNA: TGTGCCAGCAGTGTTGTCGGGACAAAGGCGAACTATGGCTACACCTTC. Protein product: CASSVVGTKANYGYTF.

The chain links TRBV5-6 to TRBJ1-2; the D is unclear. V lost 4 bases and J lost 0, with 10 bases in between. Germline V lookup: CDR1 SGHDT, CDR2 YYEEEE. The CDR3 length is 14 residues. CDR3 in amino acids: CASSPTGANYGYTF. CDR3 nucleotide sequence: TGTGCCAGCAGCCCGACCGGGGCTAACTATGGCTACACCTTC.

In this sample, this clone turned up a few times. The rearrangement uses TRBV6-5 and TRBJ2-1; TRBD2 matches at 9 bases. V shed 2 bases, J shed 8 bases, and the junction held 7 bases outside the gene matches. The CDR3 totals 15 residues. Germline V gene data show CDR1 as MNHEY and CDR2 as SVGAGI. CDR3 nucleotides: TGTGCCAGCAGTTACGGGGCGGGAGGGAGCTATGAGCAGTTCTTC. The encoded protein is CASSYGAGGSYEQFF.

V is TRBV10-3 and J is TRBJ1-2, with a weak D call TRBD1 (6 bases). The CDR3 loop spans 21 amino acids. Trimming took off 6 bases at V and 2 bases at J, with 34 bases between the two ends. CDR1 and CDR2 (germline): ENHRY, SYGVKD. The CDR3 spells CAISTKSSSHLGTTGNYGYTF. The CDR3 region has the DNA TGTGCCATCAGCACTAAAAGCTCATCTCATCTCGGGACAACCGGGAACTATGGCTACACCTTC.

The chain joins TRBV27 to TRBJ1-2; TRBD1 agrees at 8 bases. Germline V gene sequence: CDR1 MNHEY, CDR2 SMNVEV (reference sequence). J gave up 4 bases and V 3 bases, and 7 bases lay outside the gene matches. This CDR3 is 15 amino acids long. This chain's CDR3 is CASSFADRVSYGYTF. DNA of the CDR3: TGTGCCAGCAGTTTCGCGGACAGGGTGAGCTATGGCTACACCTTC.

This clone has more than one count but fewer than ten. The chain has TRBV7-9 and TRBJ2-7, with D maybe TRBD2 (6 bases). Germline V gives CDR1 SEHNR, CDR2 FQNEAQ (reference sequence). The CDR3 contains 13 residues. V lost 8 bases and J 0 bases, leaving 11 bases between the germline ends. CDR3 DNA sequence: TGTGCCAGCGGCGGGACCGACTCCTACGAGCAGTACTTC. It translates to CASGGTDSYEQYF.

CDR3 DNA: TGTGCCAGCAGCCAAGGCCCGGGGCCTAGCGGGAGCCACGAGCAGTACTTC. Translating gives CASSQGPGPSGSHEQYF. The rearrangement uses TRBV4-2 and TRBJ2-7, with 10 bases identical to TRBD2. The germline V gene has CDR1 LGHNA and CDR2 YNFKEQ. The CDR3 has 17 amino acids. V trimming: 1 base; J trimming: 5 bases; junction bases outside the gene matches: 11.

This clone has more than one count but fewer than ten. The V call is TRBV28, the J call TRBJ2-2; D is ambiguous. From germline, CDR1 is MDHEN and CDR2 SYDVKM. This CDR3 contains 12 residues. V shed 5 bases and J shed 4 bases, with 5 bases lying between them. The CDR3 sequence: CASSLATGELFF. Here the CDR3 DNA reads TGTGCCAGCAGTCTGGCCACCGGGGAGCTGTTTTTT.

The chain recombines TRBV7-9 with TRBJ2-1; D is unclear. Per the germline V gene, CDR1 is SEHNR and CDR2 is FQNEAQ (reference sequence). The CDR3 covers 12 residues. V dropped 6 bases and J dropped 7 bases, with 10 bases sitting between them. The CDR3 DNA reads as TGTGCCAGCAGTTCTGGTTATAATGAGCAGTTCTTC. Translated: CASSSGYNEQFF.

The rearrangement joins TRBV29-1 to TRBJ2-1, with D possibly being TRBD2 (6 bases). V lost 5 bases to trimming and J lost 5 bases, with 16 bases between them. CDR3 length: 14 residues. CDR1 and CDR2 from the germline V gene are SQVTM and ANQGSEA. The CDR3 loop is CSVRVGLANNEQFF. The CDR3 DNA is TGCAGCGTTCGCGTGGGACTCGCCAACAATGAGCAGTTCTTC.

This clone is classed as medium-sized. The rearrangement uses TRBV6-1 and TRBJ2-7; 13 bases are shared with TRBD2. CDR1 and CDR2 from the germline V gene are MNHNS and SASEGT. CDR3 length: 17 residues. V shed 6 bases and J 0 bases; nucleotides not matched to a gene: 8. CDR3 nucleotides: TGTGCCAGCAGGGAAAGGGGGACTAGCGGGACCTCCTACGAGCAGTACTTC. This gives the protein CASRERGTSGTSYEQYF.

This chain joins TRBV11-2 and TRBJ2-2, with TRBD1 matching 10 bases. The CDR3 loop spans 15 amino acids. The V gene end was trimmed by 5 bases and the J gene end by 3 bases; junction bases not matched to a gene: 3. Germline assignment: CDR1 SGHAT and CDR2 FQNNGV. In DNA, the CDR3 is TGTGCCAGCAGCGCCGGGACAGGGGACACCGGGGAGCTGTTTTTT. Protein: CASSAGTGDTGELFF.

This clone was recorded a few times. V gene TRBV5-4 combines with J gene TRBJ2-1, with 9 bases matching TRBD1. This CDR3 region has 13 residues. Germline V gene lookup returns CDR1 SGHNT and CDR2 YYREEE (reference sequence). V lost 5 bases, J lost 7 bases, and 4 bases stayed unmatched. In nucleotides, the CDR3 is TGTGCCAGCAGGACAGGGGGTCGGAATGAGCAGTTCTTC. Its translation: CASRTGGRNEQFF.

The CDR3 loop is CASRQQSNSPLHF. Here the CDR3 DNA reads TGTGCCAGCAGACAACAGTCGAATTCACCCCTCCACTTT. V and J are TRBV27 and TRBJ1-6, with no clear D. The germline gives CDR1 MNHEY, CDR2 SMNVEV (reference sequence). The CDR3 contains 13 residues. V was clipped by 6 bases and J by 7 bases, with 10 bases between them.